This T cell receptor (beta chain) was sequenced during a study of T cell changes during pregnancy in multiple sclerosis. The V and J ends lost 0 bases and 3 bases, in that order; junction bases with no gene match: 5. Germline values: CDR1 SGHRS, CDR2 YFSETQ. The CDR3 totals 15 residues. Measured with immunoSEQ multiplex PCR; TCRdb has only the in-frame clones, and not every one. The table records 40,000 to 60,000 clones, 80% to 95% of them present only once. This clone was picked up one time. The specimen was peripheral blood, collected after pregnancy. This sequence originates from a female donor with multiple sclerosis, enrolled in a pregnancy study. The rearrangement joins TRBV5-1 to TRBJ2-5; 7 nucleotides align to TRBD2. CDR3 protein: CASSLGGTMEETQYF. CDR3 in DNA: TGCGCCAGCAGCTTGGGGGGGACTATGGAAGAGACCCAGTACTTC.